One TCR beta chain is described in this entry. Method: immunoSEQ multiplex PCR; TCRdb's copy keeps in-frame clones and lacks some. Among about 60,000 clones, around 90% were seen once, and the ten largest hold under 6.5%. The source of the sample is a study of technical replicates of blood from a few donors. The CDR3 has 16 amino acids. The V end lost 5 bases, the J end lost 2 bases, and 16 bases lay between the germline ends. Germline CDR1 MGHDK, CDR2 SYGVNS. The receptor was isolated from a human donor in good health. Some clones in this sample may be carry-over from other donors' samples. The rearrangement links TRBV25-1 to TRBJ2-4; TRBD1 might be the D (5 bases). Sequenced input: PBMCs. The CDR3 is CASSPYFRVSKNIQYF. For the CDR3, the DNA is TGTGCCAGCAGTCCATACTTCAGGGTGTCCAAAAACATTCAGTACTTC.